A selection of T cell receptor beta chains follows, all from one sample in a study of human T cells and chemical hapten exposure. Using its own MiXCR run on the RACE reads, TCRdb lists one record per CDR3 protein. Altogether some 90,000 distinct CDR3 sequences are present, about 8.6% being singletons, with the ten largest covering roughly 3.1%. Sequencing was carried out using whole blood. The source of these receptors is a female donor in good health. Some clones in this sample may be carry-over from other donors' samples. Each CDR3 is given with its conserved first and last residue. The order of the fields is V gene, clone size, J gene, D gene, CDR3 DNA, CDR3 protein. The D gene is left open where the match is weak. Not every row has a clone size; where given, it reads once, few, many or a size class.

TRBV11-2	.	TRBJ2-2	TRBD2	TGTGCCAGCAGCTTATTTCTAGCGGGAGGGCCTTACACCGGGGAGCTGTTTTTT	CASSLFLAGGPYTGELFF
TRBV2	few	TRBJ1-1	.	TGTGCCACCACCATCAGCGTGAACACTGAAGCTTTCTTT	CATTISVNTEAFF
TRBV4-1	.	TRBJ2-7	TRBD2	TGCGCCAGCAGCCAAGCGACTAGCGGGAGAGGAACCTACGAGCAGTACTTC	CASSQATSGRGTYEQYF
TRBV5-1	many	TRBJ2-1	.	TGCGCCAGCAGCTTGGTTCCTAGCGGACAGTACAATGAGCAGTTCTTC	CASSLVPSGQYNEQFF
TRBV5-1	many	TRBJ1-1	.	TGCGCCAGCAGCTTGACCCCGAACACTGAAGCTTTCTTT	CASSLTPNTEAFF
TRBV28	few	TRBJ1-2	TRBD1	TGTGCCAGCAGTTTGGGCAGGGGGCTTAGGTATGGCTACACCTTC	CASSLGRGLRYGYTF
TRBV28	many	TRBJ2-1	TRBD1	TGTGCCAGCACCTCCCGGTCGGGACAGAACTACAATGAGCAGTTCTTC	CASTSRSGQNYNEQFF
TRBV2	few	TRBJ2-1	.	TGTGCCAGCAGTGATTTTGGGGAACTAAAATACAATGAGCAGTTCTTC	CASSDFGELKYNEQFF
TRBV10-3	once	TRBJ2-3	TRBD2	TGTGCCATCGGTCTGACTAGCTTCAGTACAGATACGCAGTATTTT	CAIGLTSFSTDTQYF
TRBV3-1	.	TRBJ1-1	.	TGTGCCAGCAGCCCCCCCGGGGGGCGGACTGAAGCTTTCTTT	CASSPPGGRTEAFF
TRBV7-8	few	TRBJ2-7	.	TGTGCCAGCAGCCGTGGGCCCGACCGATCCTACGAGCAGTACTTC	CASSRGPDRSYEQYF
TRBV29-1	few	TRBJ2-7	TRBD1	TGCAGCATCTCAGGAGGGACAGGGGCAGACGAGCAGTACTTC	CSISGGTGADEQYF
TRBV28	.	TRBJ2-5	TRBD2	TGTGCCAGCAGTTTGCCCACTAGCGGGAGGGCGGGGGAGACCCAGTACTTC	CASSLPTSGRAGETQYF
TRBV12-3/TRBV12-4	few	TRBJ2-1	TRBD2	TGTGCCAGCAGTTTGGATACTAGCGGGACGAATGAGCAGTTCTTC	CASSLDTSGTNEQFF
TRBV2	many	TRBJ2-1	.	TGTGCCAGCAGTAGGGGAAGGAGCTCCTACAATGAGCAGTTCTTC	CASSRGRSSYNEQFF
TRBV29-1	many	TRBJ1-1	.	TGCAGCGTTGAGAGTCGAATGAACACTGAAGCTTTCTTT	CSVESRMNTEAFF
TRBV11-2	many	TRBJ2-3	TRBD2	TGTGCCAGCAGCATGCTGGCGGGAGGGCCGAGCACAGATACGCAGTATTTT	CASSMLAGGPSTDTQYF
TRBV5-6	few	TRBJ2-7	.	TGTGCCAGCAGCCCCCGACAGGCTGCACGCTTCTACGAGCAGTACTTC	CASSPRQAARFYEQYF
TRBV7-2	few	TRBJ2-7	TRBD2	TGTGCCAGCAGCTTATCCCCTAGCGGATCCGAGCAGTACTTC	CASSLSPSGSEQYF
TRBV12-5	.	TRBJ2-3	.	TGTGCTAGTGGTTTAGCCTCCGGAGATACGCAGTATTTT	CASGLASGDTQYF
TRBV9	few	TRBJ1-1	TRBD1	TGTGCCAGCAGCGTAACAGGGGGCAGTACTGAAGCTTTCTTT	CASSVTGGSTEAFF
TRBV5-1	.	TRBJ2-6	TRBD1	TGCGCCAGCAGCTTGTTAAGGGGACAGAATGGGGCCAACGTCCTGACTTTC	CASSLLRGQNGANVLTF
TRBV2	.	TRBJ2-7	.	TGTGCCAGCAAGTGGAAACAGTCTAACGAGCGGTACTTC	CASKWKQSNERYF
TRBV20-1	.	TRBJ2-7	TRBD1	TGCAGTGCTAGTCCCGGACAGGGGGGATCCTACGAGCAGTACTTC	CSASPGQGGSYEQYF
TRBV7-2	many	TRBJ1-5	.	TGTGCCAGCAGCTTGACAGGACCATATAGCAATCAGCCCCAGCATTTT	CASSLTGPYSNQPQHF
TRBV12-3/TRBV12-4	.	TRBJ2-2	.	TGTGCCAGCAGTTTGGCCCAATGGACCGGGGAGCTGTTTTTT	CASSLAQWTGELFF